This T cell receptor (beta chain) derives from a study of shared clonotypes between healthy human individuals. Study outcomes and limitations: Naive subsets generally had larger estimated richness than memory subsets. An effect of sequencing depth on clonotype sharing among donors was expected.

Turning to this clone: Its antigen remains unknown. This CDR3 is also generated by other DNA sequences in the sample.

CD8 cells regarded as naive lacked CD45RO, were positively chosen for CCR7, and omitted terminally differentiated effector memory CD45RA+ cells. HIV-negative, healthy adults without recent acute infections or vaccinations were the donors. Using immunoSEQ multiplex PCR, the repertoire was profiled, and TCRdb retains in-frame clones only, with some absent. The profile shows roughly 2,000,000 clones, about 95% of them singletons. Losses at the gene ends were 3 bases for V and 0 bases for J; bases not matched to a gene: 3. Germline V gene lookup returns CDR1 MNHEY and CDR2 SVGAGI. The CDR3 contains 15 residues.

The source of this sequence is a man aged 18-30 years in good health. Sequencing was done on a sample of naive CD8+ T cells sorted from blood. V and J are TRBV6-5 and TRBJ1-2, with 8 positions matching TRBD1. The CDR3, as DNA: TGTGCCAGCAGTTATCAGACAGGGGCTAACTATGGCTACACCTTC. Amino acid sequence: CASSYQTGANYGYTF.